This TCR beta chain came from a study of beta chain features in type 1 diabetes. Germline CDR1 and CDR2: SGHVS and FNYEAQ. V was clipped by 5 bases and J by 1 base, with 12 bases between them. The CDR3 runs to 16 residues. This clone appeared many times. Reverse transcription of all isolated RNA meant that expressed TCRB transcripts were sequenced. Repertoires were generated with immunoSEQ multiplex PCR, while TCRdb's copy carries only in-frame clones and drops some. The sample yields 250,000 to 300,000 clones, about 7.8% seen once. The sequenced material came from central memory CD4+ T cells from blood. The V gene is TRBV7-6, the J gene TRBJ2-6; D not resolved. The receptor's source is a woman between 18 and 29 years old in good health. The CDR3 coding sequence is TGTGCCAGCAGCGCAATCGGTAGTTCTGGGGCCAACGTCCTGACTTTC. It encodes CASSAIGSSGANVLTF.